This entry lists 13 T cell receptor beta chains sequenced from one sample in a study of blood T cells in healthy people across ages. A J-beta primer mix and a sample-barcoded 5' primer were used in a second PCR of about 7 to 12 cycles. Each CDR3 protein gets one entry after TCRdb re-called the 5' RACE reads with MiXCR. The sample shows about 1,800,000 distinct CDR3 sequences, under 30% of them seen only once. Specimen: blood. The origin of the receptors is a woman aged 25 to 39 in good health.

This clonotype was recorded many times. This chain uses TRBV28 with TRBJ2-1; 7 bases are a match to TRBD1. The germline CDR1 and CDR2 sequences are MDHEN and SYDVKM. Germline trimming cut 6 bases from V and 7 bases from J; bases unmatched to any gene: 9. The CDR3 sequence is 14 residues long. The CDR3 coding sequence is TGTGCCAGCAGCGACAGGGCCTTTTGGAATGAGCAGTTCTTC. This translates into CASSDRAFWNEQFF.

The chain employs TRBV18 and TRBJ2-1, with D hard to call. The CDR3 consists of 16 residues. The V and J ends lost 1 base and 4 bases respectively, with 14 bases between them. CDR1 and CDR2 from the germline V gene are KGHSH and LQKENI. In DNA form, the CDR3 reads TGTGCCAGCTCACCACTTTCAGGAGCCCCATACAATGAGCAGTTCTTC. Encoded protein: CASSPLSGAPYNEQFF.

This clonotype showed up just a few times. CDR3 nucleotides: TGTGCCAGCAGCCCAACGGGCGGGCGTTGGAACTATGGCTACACCTTC. This codes for CASSPTGGRWNYGYTF. The rearrangement joins TRBV7-3 to TRBJ1-2; D uncertain. Trimming removed 5 bases at V and 2 bases at J, with 18 bases between. The CDR3 runs 16 residues. The V gene's germline CDR1 is SGHTA and CDR2 FQGTGA.

This rearrangement joins TRBV5-1 to TRBJ2-2; D may be TRBD2 (6 bases). The CDR3 has 15 residues. CDR1 and CDR2 (germline): SGHRS, YFSETQ. The germline V and J ends were trimmed by 5 bases and 0 bases, with 11 bases remaining between them. The CDR3 sequence is CASRLGGANTGELFF. CDR3 nucleotide sequence: TGCGCCAGCAGGCTCGGGGGAGCGAACACCGGGGAGCTGTTTTTT.

This chain connects TRBV20-1 to TRBJ2-3; possible D gene TRBD2, 6 bases. V was clipped by 0 bases and J by 0 bases, with 13 bases between them. The CDR3 is 16 residues long. In germline, CDR1 is DFQATT, CDR2 SNEGSKA (reference sequence). This chain's CDR3 is CSARDPRGVSTDTQYF. The CDR3 coding sequence is TGCAGTGCTAGAGATCCCCGCGGGGTGAGCACAGATACGCAGTATTTT.

This clonotype came up a few times. The rearrangement links TRBV6-1 to TRBJ2-3, with D unresolved. The V end lost 4 bases, the J end lost 8 bases, and 16 bases lay between the germline ends. The germline V gene has CDR1 MNHNS and CDR2 SASEGT. CDR3 size: 14 residues. The chain's CDR3 is CASSGGFGGVTQYF. The CDR3 nucleotides are TGTGCCAGCAGTGGGGGATTCGGTGGTGTTACGCAGTATTTT.

The chain employs TRBV28 and TRBJ2-3; D is unresolved. Germline CDR1 and CDR2: MDHEN and SYDVKM. V was clipped by 9 bases and J by 2 bases, with 15 bases between them. This CDR3 has 14 amino acids. CDR3 nucleotides: TGTGCCAGTACCCTGGGCAGCCCCACAGATACGCAGTATTTT. Its translation is CASTLGSPTDTQYF. The full variable domain, its missing parts supplied by reference TRBV28 and TRBJ2-3, is DVKVTQSSRYLVKRTGEKVFLECVQDMDHENMFWYRQDPGLGLRLIYFSYDVKMKEKGDIPEGYSVSREKKERFSLILESASTNQTSMYLCASTLGSPTDTQYFGPGTRLTVL.

CDR3 DNA sequence: TGTGCCGGGGGGGCAGGACACCGCGCCCGACCTTTCTTT. This encodes CAGGAGHRARPFF. The chain uses TRBV7-2 and TRBJ1-1, with D possibly being TRBD1 (6 bases). The V and J ends lost 11 bases and 12 bases respectively, with 25 bases between them. The CDR3 is made up of 13 amino acids. CDR1 SGHTA and CDR2 FQGNSA come from the germline V gene.

Points on this clonotype: This could be a read error, since a much larger clone is one nucleotide away. V and J are TRBV3-1 and TRBJ2-1, with no clear D. Germline V gives CDR1 LGHDT, CDR2 YNNKEL (reference sequence). There are 12 residues in the CDR3. Trimming removed 4 bases from V and 7 bases from J, with 8 bases in between. The DNA of the CDR3 is TGTGCCAGCAGCCGCATGTCAAATGAGCAGTTCTTC. As protein: CASSRMSNEQFF.

This clonotype appeared a few times. This chain connects TRBV25-1 to TRBJ2-1; 8 positions agree with TRBD2. CDR1 and CDR2 (germline): MGHDK, SYGVNS. After removal of 7 bases from V and 8 bases from J, the junction contained 4 bases not matched to a gene. CDR3 length equals 12 residues. The CDR3 loop is CASNREGHEQFF. The DNA of the CDR3 is TGTGCCAGCAACCGGGAGGGCCATGAGCAGTTCTTC.

There are a few counts of this clonotype. The CDR3 protein is CASSPSPPPGKQYF. The CDR3 region has the DNA TGTGCCAGCAGCCCCTCCCCGCCCCCGGGAAAGCAGTACTTC. The chain recombines TRBV7-2 with TRBJ2-5; TRBD2 is a possible D gene (5 bases). Trimming took off 5 bases at V and 11 bases at J, with 21 bases between the two ends. The CDR3 extends over 14 amino acids. The V gene's germline CDR1 is SGHTA and CDR2 FQGNSA.

The chain joins TRBV28 to TRBJ2-1; 10 nucleotides agree with TRBD1. Germline CDR1 reads MDHEN; CDR2 reads SYDVKM. This CDR3 region has 17 residues. V was clipped by 5 bases and J by 6 bases; unmatched bases: 13. CDR3 DNA sequence: TGTGCCAGCAGTAACGCCCAGACAGGGGGCGTGGTCAATGAGCAGTTCTTC. It yields the protein CASSNAQTGGVVNEQFF. The full variable domain, with the rest looked up from reference TRBV28 and TRBJ2-1, is DVKVTQSSRYLVKRTGEKVFLECVQDMDHENMFWYRQDPGLGLRLIYFSYDVKMKEKGDIPEGYSVSREKKERFSLILESASTNQTSMYLCASSNAQTGGVVNEQFFGPGTRLTVL.

This chain links TRBV7-9 with TRBJ2-5, with D possibly being TRBD2 (6 bases). V was trimmed by 5 bases and J by 11 bases, leaving 15 bases between them. Per the germline V gene, CDR1 is SEHNR and CDR2 is FQNEAQ (reference sequence). This CDR3 comprises 12 residues. Here the CDR3 reads CASSPGGAEQYF. The DNA of the CDR3 is TGTGCCAGCAGCCCCGGCGGGGCAGAGCAGTACTTC. Using reference TRBV7-9 and TRBJ2-5 for the parts outside the CDR3, the full variable domain is DTGVSQNPRHKITKRGQNVTFRCDPISEHNRLYWYRQTLGQGPEFLTYFQNEAQLEKSRLLSDRFSAERPKGSFSTLEIQRTEQGDSAMYLCASSPGGAEQYFGPGTRLLVL.